The following is a TCR beta chain sequence with its context. This clonotype was recorded a few times. Its antigen remains unidentified. Nothing much larger sits one base from this clone, and base qualities are not available. What the treatment or condition label conveys for this sample: live attenuated yellow fever vaccine strain. At each blood-draw timepoint, two biological replicates of bulk PBMCs were collected. PBMCs were isolated from peripheral blood using a standard Ficoll-Paque protocol. TriZol was used to extract RNA from bulk PBMCs, CD4 and CD8 fractions, and dextramer-positive and dextramer-negative fractions. These data belong to a study of T cells after yellow fever vaccination (dated by TCRdb to about 2019). As for the study more broadly: Libraries from fractions with low cell numbers were prepared with the SMART-Seq v4 Ultra Low Input RNA kit. Blood was collected at multiple timepoints before and after primary and secondary immunization, and bulk PBMC replicates and cell subsets were isolated. Two healthy male donors made up the cohort, one aged 18 to 29 years and the other aged 30 to 40 years. To track T-cell clones before and after primary and booster YFV17D yellow fever vaccination, bulk TCR alpha and beta repertoires were sequenced longitudinally.

What the authors observed across the whole study: Only a couple of donors were included in the study, so the extent to which the findings can be generalized is limited. A small fraction of clonotypes showed up in both the CD4 and CD8 compartments, probably as a result of convergent recombination. The secondary T-cell response was weaker than the primary response but faster, peaking on day 5 instead of day 15. After the booster, most clones that had expanded after primary vaccination were detected again (around 97% of CD4 and under 90% of CD8), suggesting broad maintenance of memory. Because abundant contaminating clonotypes from the bulk population could be contained in FACS-sorted repertoires, computational filtering was required.

Sequencing took place on an Illumina NovaSeq 6000. Synthesis of TCR cDNA relied on 5'RACE template switching, a step that introduced a universal primer site along with unique molecular identifiers. Priming for cDNA synthesis came from both the TCR alpha and TCR beta constant segments. Library amplification involved two PCR steps, and the second step added sample barcodes and sequencing adapters. Sequencing of libraries was performed on Illumina HiSeq 2500 (2x100 bp) or NovaSeq (2x150 bp). The published analysis was carried out like this. Demultiplexing of reads and collapsing into UMI consensus sequences were performed with MIGEC, and V(D)J alignment was carried out with MiXCR. Using edgeR on replicate PBMC samples, clonotypes were called vaccine-responding if FDR was below 0.01 and the log2 fold change was above 5 up to day 15. Each bulk clonotype received a CD4 or CD8 identity based on whether the sequenced CD4 or CD8 repertoire contained that clonotype at higher abundance. TCRdb trimmed the raw reads at Q25, called clones with MiXCR and kept productive beta chains. CDR3 protein sequences are deduplicated, and each keeps its most common genes and DNA. TCRdb's processing, not the authors', yielded these V and J calls. Present in this sample are more than 300,000 distinct CDR3 sequences, 3.5% to 4.5% of which were seen just once. Less than 20% of the sample is in the top ten clones.

CDR1 and CDR2, looked up from the germline V gene, are SGHAT and FQNNGV. There are 11 amino acids in the CDR3, from cysteine to phenylalanine inclusive. The kept DNA is CDR3 alone, 33 bases in frame from the first base. The receptor comes from a man between 18 and 29 years old who received the YFV17D yellow fever vaccine. The chain is assembled from TRBV11-2 and TRBJ2-2; no D gene is confidently identified. This material consisted of PBMCs, taken 15 days after the yellow fever booster vaccination. The CDR3 corresponds to CATRDTGELFF. In nucleotides, the sequence is TGTGCTACCCGCGACACCGGGGAGCTGTTTTTT.